This TCR beta chain was captured by sequencing in a study of CD8 T cells in ankylosing spondylitis. General study results and limits: The study identified a TCR beta motif of under ten highly homologous variants that appeared characteristic of ankylosing spondylitis blood.

This clonotype was found a few times. Its antigen remains unknown. One end of the junction does not line up with germline, which may come from a read error. MiXCR, applied by TCRdb to the 5' RACE reads, yields one record per CDR3 protein. The sample has over 600,000 distinct CDR3 sequences, roughly 19% seen once; the top ten hold under 20%. The receptor was derived from a male donor with ankylosing spondylitis. The sample comprised blood, either unsorted or a sorted T cell fraction (not recorded which).

The CDR3 loop is CASSHSTGLRNF. As DNA, the CDR3 is TGTGCCAGCAGCCATTCCACAGGTCTTCGAAACTTC. The chain has TRBV3-1 and TRBJ2-4; weak D call: TRBD1 (5 bases). This CDR3 contains 12 residues. Per the germline V gene, CDR1 is LGHDT and CDR2 is YNNKEL (reference sequence). Complete variable domain (other parts from reference TRBV3-1 and TRBJ2-4): DTAVSQTPKYLVTQMGNDKSIKCEQNLGHDTMYWYKQDSKKFLKIMFSYNNKELIINETVPNRFSPKSPDKAHLNLHINSLELGDSAVYFCASSHSTGLRNFGAGTRLSVL.